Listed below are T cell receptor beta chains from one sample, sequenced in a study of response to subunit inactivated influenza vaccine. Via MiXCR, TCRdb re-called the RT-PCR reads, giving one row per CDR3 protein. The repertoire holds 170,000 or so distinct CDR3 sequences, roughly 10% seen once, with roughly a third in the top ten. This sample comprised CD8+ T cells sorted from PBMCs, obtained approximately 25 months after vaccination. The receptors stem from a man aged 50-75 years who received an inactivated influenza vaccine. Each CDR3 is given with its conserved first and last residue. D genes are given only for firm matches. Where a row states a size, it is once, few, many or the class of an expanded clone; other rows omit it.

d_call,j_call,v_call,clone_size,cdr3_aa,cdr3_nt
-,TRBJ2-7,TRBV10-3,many,CAISEGITYEQYF,TGTGCCATCAGTGAAGGCATAACCTACGAGCAGTACTTC
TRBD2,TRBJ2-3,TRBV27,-,CASSSLAGGWADTQYF,TGTGCCAGCAGCAGCCTAGCGGGAGGGTGGGCAGATACGCAGTATTTT
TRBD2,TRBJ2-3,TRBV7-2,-,CASSSMAGEGDTQYF,TGTGCCAGCAGCTCCATGGCGGGGGAGGGAGATACGCAGTATTTT
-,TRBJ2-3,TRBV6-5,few,CASSYSPITDTQYF,TGTGCCAGCAGTTACTCTCCTATCACAGATACGCAGTATTTT
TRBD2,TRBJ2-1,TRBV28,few,CASSLATSGSGEQFF,TGTGCCAGCAGTTTGGCGACTAGCGGGAGTGGTGAGCAGTTCTTC
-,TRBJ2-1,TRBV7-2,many,CASSLIVVSPEQFF,TGTGCCAGCAGCTTAATTGTGGTTAGCCCGGAGCAGTTCTTC
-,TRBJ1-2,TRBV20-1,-,CSARGPTKSNYGYTF,TGCAGTGCTAGGGGTCCAACGAAATCTAACTATGGCTACACCTTC
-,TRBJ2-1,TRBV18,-,CASSPLENEQFF,TGTGCCAGCTCACCCTTGGAAAATGAACAGTTCTTC
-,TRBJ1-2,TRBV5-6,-,CASSQNGGIGYGYTF,TGTGCCAGCAGCCAGAACGGAGGTATAGGCTATGGCTACACCTTC
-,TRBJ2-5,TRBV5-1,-,CASRGGYQETQYF,TGCGCCAGCCGTGGGGGGTACCAAGAGACCCAGTACTTC
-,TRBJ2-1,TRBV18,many,CASSRSSSYNEQFF,TGTGCCAGCTCACGTTCGAGCAGCTACAATGAGCAGTTCTTC
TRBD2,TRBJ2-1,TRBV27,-,CASDANPGLAYNEQFF,TGTGCCAGCGACGCGAACCCGGGACTAGCGTACAATGAGCAGTTCTTC
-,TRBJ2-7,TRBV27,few,CASSFSLGHYEQYF,TGTGCCAGCAGTTTTAGCTTAGGCCACTACGAGCAGTACTTC
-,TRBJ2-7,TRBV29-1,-,CSVVRGGAHEQYF,TGCAGCGTTGTGAGGGGGGGCGCGCACGAGCAGTACTTC
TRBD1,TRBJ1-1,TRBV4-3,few,CASNLGTVMNTEAFF,TGCGCCAGCAACCTCGGGACAGTTATGAACACTGAAGCTTTCTTT
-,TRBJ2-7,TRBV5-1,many,CASSPTSYEQYF,TGCGCCAGCAGCCCGACTAGCTACGAGCAGTACTTC
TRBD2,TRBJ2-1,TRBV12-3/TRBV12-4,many,CASSFEGLAGNEQFF,TGTGCCAGCAGTTTCGAGGGACTAGCGGGTAATGAGCAGTTCTTC
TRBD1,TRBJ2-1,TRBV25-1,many,CASETGSNEQFF,TGTGCCAGCGAGACAGGGTCCAATGAGCAGTTCTTC
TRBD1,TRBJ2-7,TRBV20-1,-,CSASPMDRGNYEQYF,TGCAGTGCTAGTCCCATGGACAGGGGGAACTACGAGCAGTACTTC
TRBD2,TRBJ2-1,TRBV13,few,CASSLGIGLADNNEQFF,TGTGCCAGCAGCTTAGGCATCGGACTAGCGGACAACAATGAGCAGTTCTTC